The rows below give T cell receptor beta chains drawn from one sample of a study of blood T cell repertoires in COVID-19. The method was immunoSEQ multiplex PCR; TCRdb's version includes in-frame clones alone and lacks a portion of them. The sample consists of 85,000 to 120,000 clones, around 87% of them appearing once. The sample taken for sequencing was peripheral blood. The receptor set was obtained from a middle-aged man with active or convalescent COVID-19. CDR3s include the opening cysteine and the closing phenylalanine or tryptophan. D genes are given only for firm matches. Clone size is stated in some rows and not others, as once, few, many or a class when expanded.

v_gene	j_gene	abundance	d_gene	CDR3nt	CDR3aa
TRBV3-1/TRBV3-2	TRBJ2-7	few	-	TGTGCCAGCAGCCAAGAGGAGTTTCGGAACGAGCAGTACTTC	CASSQEEFRNEQYF
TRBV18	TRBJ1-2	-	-	TGTGCCAGCTCACCGGAGGGGAACTATGGCTACACCTTC	CASSPEGNYGYTF
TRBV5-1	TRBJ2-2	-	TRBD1	TGCGCCAGCAAGAATACCGGGACAGGGCCCACCGGGGAGCTGTTTTTT	CASKNTGTGPTGELFF
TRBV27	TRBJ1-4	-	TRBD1	TGTGCCAGCAGATGGACAGGGGGCGATGAAAAACTGTTTTTT	CASRWTGGDEKLFF
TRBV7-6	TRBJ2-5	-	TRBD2	TGTGCCAGCAGCTCCCTTAGCGGGGGCGAAGAGACCCAGTACTTC	CASSSLSGGEETQYF
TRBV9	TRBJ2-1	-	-	TGTGCCAGCAGCGAGGGAGGTGAGCAGTTCTTC	CASSEGGEQFF
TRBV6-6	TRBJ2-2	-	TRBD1	TGTGCCAGCAGTTACCCTGGACAGGGTGGCGGGGAGCTGTTTTTT	CASSYPGQGGGELFF
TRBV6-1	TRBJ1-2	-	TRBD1	TGTGCCAGCAGTGAGGGACAGGGTAGTGGCTACACCTTC	CASSEGQGSGYTF
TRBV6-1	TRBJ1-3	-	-	TGTGCCAGCAGTGAGGACTTCTCTGGAAACACCATATATTTT	CASSEDFSGNTIYF
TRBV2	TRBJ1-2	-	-	TGTGCCAGCAGTCCATCCTCGAGGATCGCTTTC	CASSPSSRIAF
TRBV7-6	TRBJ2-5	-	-	TGTGCCAGCAGCTTAGGGGCCTTAGCGGAAGAGACCCAGTACTTC	CASSLGALAEETQYF
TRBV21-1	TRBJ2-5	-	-	TGTGCCAACCTAGGGGTCCCTCTTAAAGAGACCCAGTACTTC	CANLGVPLKETQYF
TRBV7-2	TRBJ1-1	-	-	TGTGCCAGCAGCTTGGAGGTGTCTCTTGAAGCTTTCTTT	CASSLEVSLEAFF
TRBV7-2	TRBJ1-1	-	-	TGTGCCAGCACCTCTATGGTTGTGAACACTGAAGCTTTCTTT	CASTSMVVNTEAFF
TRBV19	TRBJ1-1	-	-	TGTGCCAGTAGGACAGGTTGGAACACTGAAGCTTTCTTT	CASRTGWNTEAFF
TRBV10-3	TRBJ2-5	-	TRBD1	TGTGCCATCAGTAAGTTTGGACAGGGGGCAACAGAGACCCAGTACTTC	CAISKFGQGATETQYF